This T cell receptor (beta chain) was identified during a study of blood T cell repertoires in COVID-19. Study-level information: Donors in the United States, Italy and Spain gave samples during acute or convalescent COVID-19. From T cells, B-cell-depleted T cells, or PBMCs came the material, which was cDNA or gDNA.

Original analysis: Reference gene primer amplification yielded estimated nucleated cell counts. Generated by immunoSEQ multiplex PCR, the TCRdb table keeps only in-frame clones and is missing some. That table gives V, J and clone size, and the DNA gave D and trimming. Of 35,000 to 45,000 clones in the sample, under 85% were seen once. This clone was counted between two and nine times. Germline V gene lookup returns CDR1 MDHEN and CDR2 SYDVKM. CDR3 length equals 14 residues. The V segment lost 2 bases and the J segment 9 bases; nucleotides outside the gene matches: 6. The sequencing input was peripheral blood. The source is a human donor in a cohort sampled during active COVID-19. The chain carries TRBV28 and TRBJ2-5; 10 nucleotides align to TRBD2. The CDR3 spells CASSLTSGNGAQYF. In DNA form, the CDR3 reads TGTGCCAGCAGTTTAACTAGCGGGAACGGGGCCCAGTACTTC.